The rows below give T cell receptor beta chains drawn from one sample of a study of shared clonotypes between healthy human individuals. Data came from immunoSEQ multiplex PCR; TCRdb stores just in-frame clones and leaves some out. The sample includes around 700,000 clones, around four fifths of them seen just once. The specimen sequenced was memory CD4+ T cells sorted from blood. The receptors come from a woman younger than 45 in good health. Each CDR3 is given with its conserved first and last residue. A D gene is named only where the DNA matches it firmly. Part of the rows lack a size; the others show once, few, many or a class for expanded clones.

TRBD2	TRBJ2-7	.	15	TRBV11-3	CASSLRAVAGHEQYF	TGTGCCAGCAGCTTAAGGGCCGTAGCGGGTCACGAGCAGTACTTC
.	TRBJ1-5	few	16	TRBV7-2	CASSSVGVGSNQPQHF	TGTGCCAGCAGCTCTGTCGGGGTAGGTAGCAATCAGCCCCAGCATTTT
.	TRBJ1-1	many	14	TRBV19	CASSPPGGGTEAFF	TGTGCCAGTAGTCCCCCCGGAGGTGGCACTGAAGCTTTCTTT
.	TRBJ2-5	.	12	TRBV18	CASSLAKETQYF	TGTGCCAGCTCACTTGCTAAAGAGACCCAGTACTTC
.	TRBJ2-1	.	16	TRBV7-2	CASRISIASLGGEQFF	TGTGCCAGCAGGATATCGATAGCGAGCCTTGGGGGGGAGCAGTTCTTC
.	TRBJ2-1	.	15	TRBV7-7	CASSPLGDGPGEQFF	TGTGCCAGCAGCCCCCTAGGGGACGGGCCGGGGGAGCAGTTCTTC
.	TRBJ1-4	.	14	TRBV14	CATSGDPLGEKLFF	TGTGCCACCTCGGGGGACCCCCTAGGTGAAAAACTGTTTTTT
TRBD2	TRBJ2-7	.	18	TRBV18	CASSPLTIGTSISYEQYF	TGTGCCAGCTCACCGCTTACAATCGGGACTAGCATCTCCTACGAGCAGTACTTC
.	TRBJ2-3	.	17	TRBV11-2	CASSHQPGTQRVNTQYF	TGTGCCAGCAGCCACCAACCCGGGACTCAAAGGGTAAATACGCAGTATTTT
TRBD1	TRBJ1-1	.	15	TRBV5-1	CASSPTTISGGEAFF	TGCGCCAGCAGCCCAACGACCATCTCAGGGGGTGAAGCTTTCTTT
.	TRBJ2-1	.	15	TRBV25-1	CASNSGSRPYNEQFF	TGTGCCAGCAACTCAGGCAGTAGGCCCTACAATGAGCAGTTCTTC
.	TRBJ2-7	.	16	TRBV27	CASSLSSPARGYEQYF	TGTGCCAGCAGTTTATCCTCCCCGGCGAGGGGATACGAGCAGTACTTC
TRBD1	TRBJ2-7	.	14	TRBV25-1	CASSETGGAYEQYF	TGTGCCAGCAGTGAGACAGGGGGCGCCTACGAGCAGTACTTC
.	TRBJ1-2	many	13	TRBV28	CASSAGPNYGYTF	TGTGCCAGCAGTGCGGGCCCTAACTATGGCTACACCTTC
.	TRBJ2-7	.	15	TRBV30	CAWSARWAENYEQYF	TGTGCCTGGAGTGCCCGGTGGGCAGAAAATTACGAGCAGTACTTC
TRBD1	TRBJ2-1	.	16	TRBV4-2	CASSQWPGQGGDEQFF	TGTGCCAGCAGCCAATGGCCGGGACAGGGTGGCGATGAGCAGTTCTTC
.	TRBJ1-2	.	15	TRBV5-6	CASTQLGALQGGYTF	TGTGCCAGCACCCAGCTTGGCGCACTACAAGGTGGCTACACCTTC
.	TRBJ1-5	.	14	TRBV10-2	CASSEGALGQPQHF	TGCGCCAGCAGTGAAGGTGCCCTGGGGCAGCCCCAGCATTTT
.	TRBJ2-2	few	15	TRBV10-3	CAISETETYTGELFF	TGTGCCATCAGTGAAACAGAAACATACACCGGGGAGCTGTTTTTT
.	TRBJ1-6	.	15	TRBV2	CASTGESSYNSPLHF	TGTGCCAGCACCGGCGAAAGCTCCTATAATTCACCCCTCCACTTT
.	TRBJ1-2	few	14	TRBV30	CAWSERGPNYGYTF	TGTGCCTGGAGTGAGAGGGGTCCTAACTATGGCTACACCTTC
.	TRBJ1-2	.	14	TRBV11-2	CASSSGAENYGYTF	TGTGCCAGCAGCTCCGGGGCGGAGAACTATGGCTACACCTTC
TRBD1	TRBJ1-4	.	14	TRBV6-6	CASRTGTGAEKLFF	TGTGCCAGCAGAACCGGGACAGGGGCGGAAAAACTGTTTTTT
TRBD1	TRBJ2-5	.	14	TRBV5-1	CASSPGTGGQAQYF	TGCGCCAGCAGCCCCGGAACAGGGGGGCAGGCCCAGTACTTC
.	TRBJ2-7	.	13	TRBV25-1	CASSERTPYEQYF	TGTGCCAGCAGTGAACGAACACCCTACGAGCAGTACTTC
TRBD1	TRBJ1-2	.	13	TRBV6-6	CASGRRGLGGYTF	TGTGCCAGCGGGAGGAGGGGGCTCGGGGGCTACACCTTC
TRBD1	TRBJ1-1	.	16	TRBV6-6	CASSRDRGLLLAEAFF	TGTGCCAGCAGCCGGGACAGGGGGCTTTTGTTGGCTGAAGCTTTCTTT
TRBD2	TRBJ2-1	once	17	TRBV7-2	CASSSTPTSGRGDEQFF	TGTGCCAGCAGCTCAACCCCCACTAGCGGGAGAGGCGATGAGCAGTTCTTC
TRBD1	TRBJ1-2	.	15	TRBV28	CASSFGTVGRRGYTF	TGTGCCAGCAGTTTTGGGACAGTTGGCCGGAGGGGCTACACCTTC
TRBD1	TRBJ2-6	.	17	TRBV30	CAFDRGRFISGANVLTF	TGTGCCTTTGACAGGGGCAGGTTTATCTCTGGGGCCAACGTCCTGACTTTC
.	TRBJ1-5	.	16	TRBV19	CASSIRGGERNQPQHF	TGTGCCAGTAGTATAAGGGGGGGCGAGAGAAATCAGCCCCAGCATTTT
.	TRBJ2-7	.	13	TRBV21-1	CASSVWDGYEQYF	TGTGCCAGCAGCGTATGGGACGGCTACGAGCAGTACTTC
.	TRBJ2-1	.	13	TRBV27	CASSLFGSYEQFF	TGTGCCAGCAGTTTATTCGGCAGCTATGAGCAGTTCTTC
.	TRBJ1-3	.	15	TRBV28	CASRSAGGEENTIYF	TGTGCCAGCAGATCCGCAGGAGGGGAGGAAAACACCATATATTTT
.	TRBJ1-5	.	12	TRBV28	CASSFPWQPQHF	TGTGCCAGCAGCTTCCCATGGCAGCCCCAGCATTTT
.	TRBJ2-1	.	13	TRBV7-8	CASSLDGGGEQFF	TGTGCCAGCAGCTTAGATGGTGGTGGGGAGCAGTTCTTC
.	TRBJ1-2	few	13	TRBV11-2	CASSWDGNYGYTF	TGTGCCAGCAGCTGGGACGGGAACTATGGCTACACCTTC
TRBD2	TRBJ2-3	many	16	TRBV4-2	CASSQVAGGPEDTQYF	TGTGCCAGCAGCCAAGTTGCGGGAGGGCCCGAGGATACGCAGTATTTT
TRBD2	TRBJ2-1	.	14	TRBV27	CASSSGRAYNEQFF	TGTGCCAGTTCTAGCGGGAGGGCATACAATGAGCAGTTCTTC
.	TRBJ2-3	few	11	TRBV7-9	CASGVADTQYF	TGTGCCAGCGGGGTTGCAGATACGCAGTATTTT
.	TRBJ1-5	.	13	TRBV2	CASSVYGNQPQHF	TGTGCCAGCAGTGTGTATGGGAATCAGCCCCAGCATTTT
TRBD1	TRBJ2-1	.	19	TRBV10-3	CAISESTGVGWRSYNEQFF	TGTGCCATCAGTGAGTCAACAGGGGTGGGGTGGCGCTCCTACAATGAGCAGTTCTTC
TRBD2	TRBJ2-5	.	14	TRBV2	CASSAGLAGETQYF	TGTGCCAGCAGTGCTGGACTAGCGGGAGAGACCCAGTACTTC
.	TRBJ1-1	.	13	TRBV2	CASRITQNTEAFF	TGTGCCAGCCGAATCACACAGAACACTGAAGCTTTCTTT